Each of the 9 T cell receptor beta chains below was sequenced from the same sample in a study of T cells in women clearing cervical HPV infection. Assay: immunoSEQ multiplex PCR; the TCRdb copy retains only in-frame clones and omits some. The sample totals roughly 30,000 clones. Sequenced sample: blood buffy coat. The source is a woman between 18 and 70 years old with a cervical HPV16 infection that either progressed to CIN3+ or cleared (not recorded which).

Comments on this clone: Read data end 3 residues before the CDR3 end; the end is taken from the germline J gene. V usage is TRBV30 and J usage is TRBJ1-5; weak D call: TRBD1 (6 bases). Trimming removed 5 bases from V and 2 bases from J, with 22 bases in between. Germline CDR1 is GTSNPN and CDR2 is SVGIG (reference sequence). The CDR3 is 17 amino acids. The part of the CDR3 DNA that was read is TGTGCCTGGGCTCGGGACACGGGGGGAGTAGGCAATCAGCCC. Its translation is CAWARDTGGVGNQP. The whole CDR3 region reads CAWARDTGGVGNQPQHF.

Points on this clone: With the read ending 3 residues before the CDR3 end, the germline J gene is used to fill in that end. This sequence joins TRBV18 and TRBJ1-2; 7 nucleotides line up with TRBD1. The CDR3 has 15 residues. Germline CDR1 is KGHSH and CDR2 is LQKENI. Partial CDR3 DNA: TGTGCCAGCTCACCTTCGGGCAGGGGGTTAGGCGGG. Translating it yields CASSPSGRGLGG. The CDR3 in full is CASSPSGRGLGGYTF. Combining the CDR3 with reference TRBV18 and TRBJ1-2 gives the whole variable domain NAGVMQNPRHLVRRRGQEARLRCSPMKGHSHVYWYRQLPEEGLKFMVYLQKENIIDESGMPKERFSAEFPKEGPSILRIQQVVRGDSAAYFCASSPSGRGLGGYTFGSGTRLTVV.

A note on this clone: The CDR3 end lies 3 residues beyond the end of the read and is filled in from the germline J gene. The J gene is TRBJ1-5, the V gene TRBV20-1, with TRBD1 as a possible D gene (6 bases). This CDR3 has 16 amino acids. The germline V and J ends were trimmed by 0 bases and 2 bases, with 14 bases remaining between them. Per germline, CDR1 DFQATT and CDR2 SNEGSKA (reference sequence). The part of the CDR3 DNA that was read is TGCAGTGCTAGAGATCCCAGGGGCCTTGGCAATCAGCCC. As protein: CSARDPRGLGNQP. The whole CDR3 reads CSARDPRGLGNQPQHF.

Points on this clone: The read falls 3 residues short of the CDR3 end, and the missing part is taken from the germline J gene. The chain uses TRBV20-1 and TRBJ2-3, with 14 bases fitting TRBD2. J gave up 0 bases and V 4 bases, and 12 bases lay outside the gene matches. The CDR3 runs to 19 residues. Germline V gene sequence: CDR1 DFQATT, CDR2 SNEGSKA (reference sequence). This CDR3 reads CSATPGLAGERVSTDTQYF. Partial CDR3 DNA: TGCAGTGCTACTCCGGGACTAGCGGGAGAAAGGGTGAGCACAGATACG.

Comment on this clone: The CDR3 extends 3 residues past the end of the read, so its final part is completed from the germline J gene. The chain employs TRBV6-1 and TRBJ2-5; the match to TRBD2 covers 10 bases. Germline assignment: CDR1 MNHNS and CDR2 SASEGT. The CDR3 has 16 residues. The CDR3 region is CASSGTSGGGGDTQYF. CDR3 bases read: TGTGCCAGCAGTGGGACAAGCGGGGGGGGTGGAGATACC.

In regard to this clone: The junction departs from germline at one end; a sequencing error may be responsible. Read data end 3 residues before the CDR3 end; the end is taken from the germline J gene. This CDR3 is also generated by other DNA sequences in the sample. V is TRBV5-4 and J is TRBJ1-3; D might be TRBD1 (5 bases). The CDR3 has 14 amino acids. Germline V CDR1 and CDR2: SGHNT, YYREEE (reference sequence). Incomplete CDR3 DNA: TGTGCCAGCAGCGGGGCCACCTCTGGAAACACA. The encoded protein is CASSGATSGNT. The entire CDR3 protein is CASSGATSGNTIYF.

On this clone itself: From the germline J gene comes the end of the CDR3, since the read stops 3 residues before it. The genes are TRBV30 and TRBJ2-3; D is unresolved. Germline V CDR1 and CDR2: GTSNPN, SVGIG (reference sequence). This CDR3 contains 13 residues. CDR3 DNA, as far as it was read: TGTGCCTTTAGACACTTCAACAATCAGCCG. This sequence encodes CAFRHFNNQP. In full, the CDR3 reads CAFRHFNNQPQYF. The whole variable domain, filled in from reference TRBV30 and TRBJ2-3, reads SQTIHQWPATLVQPVGSPLSLECTVEGTSNPNLYWYRQAAGRGLQLLFYSVGIGQISSEVPQNLSASRPQDRQFILSSKKLLLSDSGFYLCAFRHFNNQPQYFGPGTRLTVL.

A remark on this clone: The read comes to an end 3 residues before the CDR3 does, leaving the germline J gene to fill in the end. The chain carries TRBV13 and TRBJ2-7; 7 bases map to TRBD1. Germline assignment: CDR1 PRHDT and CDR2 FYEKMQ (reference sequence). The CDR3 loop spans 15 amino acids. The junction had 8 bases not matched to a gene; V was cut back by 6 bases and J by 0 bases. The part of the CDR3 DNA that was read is TGTGCCAGCAGTAATGGACAGGCAGGCTCCTACGAG. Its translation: CASSNGQAGSYE. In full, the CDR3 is CASSNGQAGSYEQYF.

CDR3 protein: CASSMTVGSGANVLTF. The sequenced CDR3 bases are TGTGCCAGCAGCATGACAGTGGGCTCTGGGGCCAACGTC. The chain is built from TRBV7-3 and TRBJ2-6; weak D call: TRBD1 (5 bases). With the read ending 3 residues before the CDR3 end, the germline J gene is used to fill in that end. This CDR3 comprises 16 residues. Deletions cut 5 bases from V and 0 bases from J, with 11 bases between. Per germline, CDR1 SGHTA and CDR2 FQGTGA.